By frequency in the sample, the clone carrying this TCR beta chain is medium-sized (0.01 to 0.1%). Its specificity is not known. TCRdb reanalysed the PCR reads using MiXCR and keeps one entry per CDR3 protein. The profile shows 2,300 or so distinct CDR3 sequences, roughly a quarter of them singletons. The CDR3 has 16 amino acids. Germline V lookup: CDR1 PRHDT, CDR2 FYEKMQ (reference sequence). Unmatched junction bases numbered 16, after V lost 9 bases and J lost 10 bases. The data stem from a study of molecular identifiers for immune sequencing clone quantification. Study-level findings and limits: Sizes of clones that are highly expanded could be underestimated (if identical TCR molecules share a barcode).

The TCR comes from a human donor in good health. Some libraries in this study had Jurkat cell RNA spiked in. V and J are TRBV13 and TRBJ2-1; 12 nucleotides agree with TRBD2. Sequenced input: naive CD8+ T cells from blood, with Jurkat cell RNA spiked in. This sample's subset: FACS-sorted CD8+CD4-CCR7+CD45RA+ naive T cells. CDR3 in DNA: TGTGCCAGTAGCGCTGGGCTAGCGGGAGGGCACATCGAGCAGTTCTTC. Translating it yields CASSAGLAGGHIEQFF.